This T cell receptor (beta chain) originates from a study of PD-L1 blockade in urothelial cancer. Study in general: From about 2014, patients received atezolizumab, given as 1,200 mg intravenously every 3 weeks. Blood yielded a median of roughly 140,000 T cells per sample. From 0 to 3 prior chemotherapy regimens had been given to the patients.

Every PCR got spiked synthetic TCR analog templates. Profiled with immunoSEQ multiplex PCR; TCRdb holds only in-frame clones, not every one. The table has 15,000 to 20,000 clones, 70% to 90% seen once; the top ten hold more than 9.5%. CDR1 is LNHNV and CDR2 is YYDKDF in the germline V gene (reference sequence). After removal of 2 bases from V and 7 bases from J, the junction contained 7 bases not matched to a gene. This CDR3 is built from 16 residues. Time point denoted: pretreatment peripheral blood. Sequencing used PBMCs, obtained around atezolizumab (anti-PD-L1) treatment. The source is a man in his 70s with urothelial cancer. V gene TRBV15 combines with J gene TRBJ2-3; 12 nucleotides agree with TRBD1. The CDR3 loop is CATSRPGTGGGNTQYF. DNA of the CDR3: TGTGCCACCAGCAGACCCGGGACAGGGGGCGGGAATACGCAGTATTTT.